This T cell receptor beta chain derives from a study of T cell repertoires in cytomegalovirus infection. Looking at the study overall: A matching HLA type, together with CMV infection, was signaled by public TCR beta signatures.

The CDR3 sequence is 14 residues long. Germline CDR1 reads SGHDT; CDR2 reads YYEEEE. Unmatched junction bases numbered 7, after V lost 4 bases and J lost 4 bases. TCRdb called the reads again in MiXCR, with one record for every CDR3 protein. The repertoire includes 150,000 to 200,000 distinct CDR3 sequences, 28% of them detected once, and under 35% sits in the top ten. Points from the study as a whole: CMV-specific TCR beta clonotypes restricted by HLA-C dominated the ex vivo response. Identification of carriers of CMV plus the relevant HLA was performed using cumulative public TCR beta family frequency.

This clonotype occurred a few times. As yet, its antigen is unknown. Material: PBMCs. The chain has TRBV5-6 and TRBJ1-2; TRBD1 aligns across 7 bases. The TCR comes from a human donor in good health (CMV status not recorded). Some clones in this sample may be carry-over from other donors' samples. CDR3: CASSIDRERYGYTF. CDR3 nucleotides: TGTGCCAGCAGCATCGACAGGGAGCGCTATGGCTACACCTTC.